The present TCR beta chain was sequenced within a study of neoadjuvant anti-PD-1 for oral cavity cancer. The repertoire was sequenced with immunoSEQ multiplex PCR; TCRdb's copy has only in-frame clones and lacks some. Here the sample spans more than 7,500 clones, 64% being singletons. This clone occurred a few times. Germline V CDR1 and CDR2: WNHNN, SYGVQD (reference sequence). Trimming removed 10 bases from V and 5 bases from J, with 14 bases in between. There are 12 residues in the CDR3. Time point here: after neoadjuvant nivolumab, at surgical resection. The source was PBMCs, collected after nivolumab (anti-PD-1) treatment. The sequence was obtained from a person between 40 and 80 years old with oral cavity squamous cell carcinoma. The chain joins TRBV10-1 to TRBJ1-2; D not certain. Here the CDR3 DNA reads TGCGCCACCCCCGACAAGCGGTATGGCTACACCTTC. Amino acids: CATPDKRYGYTF.